The entry below gives a single T cell receptor (beta chain) sequence along with its context. This clone was detected once. Its antigen specificity is not known. Base-call qualities are not available, and no considerably larger clone is one nucleotide away. The CDR3 has 20 amino acids, counting the end cysteine and phenylalanine. CDR3 DNA is the only sequence kept; it has 60 bases, read in frame from the first base. Library method: the immunoSEQ multiplex PCR assay. For the multiplex PCR, a mixture combining 60 forward primers for TCR Vbeta segments and 13 reverse primers for TCR Jbeta segments was used. A multiplex PCR assay on genomic DNA amplified the CDR3 region of rearranged TCR beta genes. Amplified TCR beta libraries were sequenced as 87-base-pair reads on the Illumina HiSeq System. In the original analysis: In a later analysis, roughly 80 million unique TCR beta chains were counted across the roughly 700 repertoires, and roughly 11 million of these chains were shared by at least two donors. Raw reads were error-corrected and collapsed into unique sequences with a nearest-neighbor algorithm that merged closely related sequences to remove PCR and sequencing errors. V, D and J gene segments were assigned by aligning CDR3 sequences to IMGT reference sequences. Each retained sequence needed at least a six-nucleotide match to both a V gene segment and a J gene segment. Rearrangements were called productive when the CDR3 lacked stop codons and stayed in frame with V and J; all others were non-productive. CDR3 was defined by IMGT convention, running from the second conserved V-encoded cysteine to the conserved J-encoded phenylalanine. In an earlier analysis of 550 to 650 of the donors, sequences lacking an unambiguous match to a single V gene segment were excluded. In an earlier analysis of about 590 of the donors, a V segment was called functional when productive rearrangements were above 56.7%, and segregating when the standard deviation between donors exceeded 5%. To diagnose cytomegalovirus status from the catalog of TCR beta chain sequences, a statistical classification framework was built. V and J gene assignment, in a later analysis, came from comparing TCR nucleotide sequences with IMGT/GENE-DB human TR gene sequences. Using the TCRdist pipeline, a later analysis assigned CDR3 sequences along with most-parsimonious VDJ recombination scenarios. A later analysis defined each TCR beta chain by its CDR3 amino acid sequence plus V-gene family, and excluded reads lacking a unique V-gene family. As a way to deal with suspected cross-contamination and a sequencing artifact, a later analysis dropped approximately 590 nucleotide sequences that were highly shared and had low generation probability. In a later analysis, a clonal expansion index for each public chain was calculated from normalized within-repertoire ranks of inferred template counts. In a later analysis, generation probabilities were computed using a VDJ recombination model fitted to out-of-frame rearrangements, and the results were checked against IGoR. In a later analysis, TCR-TCR, TCR-HLA and TCR-CMV co-occurrence was scored with hypergeometric tests, and a repertoire-size bias correction was applied to TCR pairs. In a later analysis, false discovery rates were estimated by permuting HLA or CMV assignments 20 times. In a later analysis, co-occurring TCRs were grouped using DBSCAN, with TCRdist sequence similarity added in when clustering inside HLA-allele-positive subsets. Repertoires with fewer than 30,000 or more than 120,000 public chains were left out of co-occurrence clustering, as were about five repertoires with anomalous nucleotide sharing. TCRdb limited this immuneACCESS table to in-frame rearrangements with V and J called. A share of clones is missing; checked studies link under half to unresolved V genes, and the rest is unexplained. Clone size and V and J calls were adopted from that table, with D and trimming inferred from the DNA. This sample gives around 130,000 clones in total; 60% to 80% of them show up just once. 0.94% of the sample goes to the ten largest clones.

The cohort comprised fewer than 750 healthy bone marrow donors. All cohort members were sampled while nominally healthy, although unrecorded immune exposures were likely present. The donor tested CMV seronegative and was one of the 352 seronegative cohort members. Each donor provided a peripheral blood sample, and peripheral blood mononuclear cells were used for TCR beta sequencing. Genomic DNA extraction from the blood cell samples was performed with the Qiagen DNeasy Blood Extraction Kit. These data belong to a study of cytomegalovirus exposure and HLA in healthy donors (dated by TCRdb to about 2017). Background on the whole study: An earlier analysis of under 600 of the donors reported 250 to 350 Gb of sequence data and 117 million unique TCR beta sequences from some 180 million T cells. Approximately 300 gigabases of sequencing data and around 85 million unique TCR sequences made up an early release that covered over 550 HLA-typed donors. Of the roughly 400 genotyped donors, 65% to 90% fell in the genetic ancestry cluster associated with self-reported Caucasian donors. The study aimed to test whether signatures of past pathogen exposure could be identified by cataloging public T cell receptors. The study used immunosequencing to profile the T cell repertoires of 670 or so subjects and linked those repertoires to cytomegalovirus serostatus. Besides the first cohort of around 670 subjects, a separate validation cohort made up of roughly 120 different subjects was used. High-throughput TCR immunosequencing, statistical association of individual TCRs with disease status, and machine learning were combined to predict cytomegalovirus infection status. A later analysis re-examined previously published TCR beta repertoires from about 700 donors and added high-resolution HLA genotyping to investigate patterns of TCR occurrence. Rather than using new phenotypic data, the later analysis identified candidate immune exposures from TCR beta sequences and from how often those sequences occurred across donors. An earlier analysis of 500 to 650 of the donors applied high-throughput TCR beta sequencing to assess whether each TCR beta V gene segment acted as functional or pseudogenic. Alongside the repertoire data, information on donor age, sex, ethnicity and CMV serostatus was compiled. A later genetic analysis used genome-wide SNP genotypes for about 60% of the 666 donors, treating that subset as a discovery cohort. Every repertoire in the discovery cohort had been generated on one and the same sequencing platform. HLA typing covered class I and class II loci at four-digit resolution. Typing coverage varied by locus: about 629-640 donors for A, B, C, DRB1 and DQB1; some 520 for DQA1; 606 for DPA1; 450 to 480 for DPB1. Roughly 5 DR-DQ haplotypes were treated as single units for association and clustering because of strong linkage in the cohort. Among roughly 370 genotyped donors of the cohort, an average of roughly 240,000 unique TCR beta nucleotide sequences were sequenced per donor, roughly 20% of them non-productive.

Overall results and qualifications from the work: In a later analysis, HLA-associated TCR beta chains were found to be more clonally expanded and to have lower generation probabilities than equally common non-associated chains. The sequencing pipeline was judged likely to have produced a cluster of highly shared sequence variants as a technical artifact. The study listed 164 TCR beta chains as associated with cytomegalovirus. Immune exposure information for the cohort was limited to CMV serostatus. In both the original and validation cohorts, the classifier was reported to diagnose cytomegalovirus status with high specificity and sensitivity. A later analysis reported that several top co-occurrence clusters appeared linked to parvovirus B19, influenza, CMV and Epstein-Barr virus. Because counts were too low, fewer than 20 rarely observed V segments, including chromosome 9 orphons, were excluded from the earlier analysis of 587 of the donors. While some public TCRs were present in many individuals, most TCR sequences turned up only very rarely across donors. The 87-base-pair reads could not distinguish some IMGT-functional V segments, including TRBV6-2 and TRBV6-3, so those segments were excluded. Because HLA typing was unavailable for some donors at each locus, only the typed subset was used in association tests. A further reported finding was that TCR beta sequences accurately predicted the HLA-A and HLA-B alleles for most subjects in the first cohort. According to a later analysis, TCR association rates differed among HLA loci, with DRB1 alleles showing the most associated TCRs and HLA-C alleles showing the fewest. At a false discovery rate of 0.05, a later analysis linked about 17,000 TCR beta sequences to specific HLA alleles. In an earlier analysis of fewer than 750 of the donors, most TCR beta V segments were observed in productive rearrangements about 87% or about 30% of the time, broadly matching IMGT annotations. When HLA alleles, especially DR and DQ, strongly co-occurred, TCR associations were difficult to assign to individual alleles. Linkage disequilibrium might explain the correlated functional status among segregating V segments, but an unknown experimental factor could not be excluded. According to a later genetic analysis, donors in an Asian-associated ancestry cluster had fewer N-insertions in productive TCRs than the approximately 670-donor mean. V-gene and J-gene trimming of TCR beta chains was associated with a missense DCLRE1C variant in a later genetic analysis, and the association was replicated in an independent cohort. Three of the identified cytomegalovirus-associated TCR beta chains were confirmed in vitro to be specific for cytomegalovirus antigens. This cohort had only TCR beta chains sequenced, and the lack of alpha or paired-chain data limited which features could be detected. It was suggested by the authors that the approach could potentially be generalized to other disease states and immunological phenotypes. Roughly uniform sequencing depth across donors was assumed in presence/absence analyses, although this assumption may not hold. A later analysis found that most CMV-associated TCR beta chains appeared HLA-restricted, with HLA associations seemingly driven largely by CMV exposure.

The V gene is TRBV21-1 and the J gene is TRBJ2-3; TRBD1 is the table's D call, not checked against the DNA. TRBV21-1 is a pseudogene. The sequenced sample was PBMCs. This TCR derives from a woman between 55 and 75 years old in good health and CMV-seronegative. The DNA is TGTGCCAGCACCCCGTTGGACAGGATACGCATTAGTGGGGGCACAGATACGCAGTATTTT. Its product reads: CASTPLDRIRISGGTDTQYF.